This entry lists 8 T cell receptor beta chains sequenced from one sample in a study of shared clonotypes between healthy human individuals. TCRdb's copy holds only in-frame clones and misses some; the assay was immunoSEQ multiplex PCR. The table has roughly 2 million clones, 85% to 95% seen once; the top ten hold roughly 0.13%. Sequencing input: naive CD4+ T cells sorted from blood. Subset reported: CD45RA+ positively selected. Receptors were obtained from a man younger than 35 in good health.

The V call is TRBV15, the J call TRBJ2-3; D might be TRBD1 (5 bases). This CDR3 is 16 amino acids long. Germline CDR1 LNHNV, CDR2 YYDKDF (reference sequence). V was cut by 4 bases and J by 4 bases, with 18 bases left in between. The CDR3 DNA sequence: TGTGCCACCAGCACCCTCGAACCCAGGGCCCCAGATACGCAGTATTTT. Encoded protein: CATSTLEPRAPDTQYF. Variable domain in full (rest from reference TRBV15 and TRBJ2-3): DAMVIQNPRYQVTQFGKPVTLSCSQTLNHNVMYWYQQKSSQAPKLLFHYYDKDFNNEADTPDNFQSRRPNTSFCFLDIRSPGLGDTAMYLCATSTLEPRAPDTQYFGPGTRLTVL.

For the CDR3, the DNA is TGTGCCAGCAGCCAACCGGGACAGGGACCCTACGAGCAGTACTTC. Protein: CASSQPGQGPYEQYF. The chain has TRBV4-2 and TRBJ2-7, with 9 bases matching TRBD1. Trimming at V came to 2 bases and at J to 2 bases, leaving 4 bases not matched to a gene. The germline gives CDR1 LGHNA, CDR2 YNFKEQ. The CDR3 runs to 15 residues.

This clone was found once. The rearrangement links TRBV11-3 to TRBJ2-7; tentative D call: TRBD2 (5 bases). Germline loops: CDR1 SGHNT, CDR2 YENEEA. The CDR3 length is 13 residues. V gave up 1 base and J gave up 2 bases, with 6 bases separating them. The CDR3 DNA reads TGTGCCAGCAGCTTAGGTAGCGCCTACGAGCAGTACTTC. Protein: CASSLGSAYEQYF.

This sequence joins TRBV28 and TRBJ2-3, with D perhaps being TRBD1 or TRBD2 (7 bases each). Trimming stripped 2 bases from V and 9 bases from J, with 21 bases between. The CDR3 consists of 16 residues. Germline V lookup: CDR1 MDHEN, CDR2 SYDVKM. The CDR3 spells CASSLGPYLGGGTQYF. DNA for the CDR3: TGTGCCAGCAGTTTAGGCCCCTACTTGGGAGGGGGCACGCAGTATTTT.

The rearrangement joins TRBV27 to TRBJ1-4; D may be TRBD1 (5 bases). Trimming removed 0 bases at V and 3 bases at J, with 17 bases between. CDR3 length: 18 amino acids. Germline V gives CDR1 MNHEY, CDR2 SMNVEV (reference sequence). In DNA, the CDR3 is TGTGCCAGCAGTTTATCGGGGCTGAACATAGGGGCTAATGAAAAACTGTTTTTT. It encodes CASSLSGLNIGANEKLFF.

The V and J genes are TRBV6-6 and TRBJ1-4; D is undetermined. This CDR3 is built from 13 residues. With 4 bases removed from V and 0 bases from J, the gap between germline ends came to 3 bases. Germline-derived CDR1 and CDR2 are MNHNY and SVGAGI (reference sequence). The CDR3: CASSWTTNEKLFF. The CDR3 region has the DNA TGTGCCAGCAGTTGGACAACTAATGAAAAACTGTTTTTT.

CDR3 coding DNA: TGTGCCAGCAGCACGGTTCGGACCGGGAGCGGGGAGACCCAGTACTTC. Its translation: CASSTVRTGSGETQYF. The chain is built from TRBV5-6 and TRBJ2-5; D perhaps matches TRBD2 (6 bases). From germline, CDR1 is SGHDT and CDR2 YYEEEE. The CDR3 has 16 amino acids. Deletions cut 4 bases from V and 5 bases from J, with 21 bases between.

This chain links TRBV5-6 with TRBJ2-7; D is uncertain. The CDR3 extends over 14 amino acids. From germline, CDR1 is SGHDT and CDR2 YYEEEE. V gave up 0 bases and J gave up 5 bases, with 12 bases separating them. The CDR3: CASSLGRLKNEQYF. CDR3 DNA sequence: TGTGCCAGCAGCTTGGGGCGGCTAAAGAACGAGCAGTACTTC.